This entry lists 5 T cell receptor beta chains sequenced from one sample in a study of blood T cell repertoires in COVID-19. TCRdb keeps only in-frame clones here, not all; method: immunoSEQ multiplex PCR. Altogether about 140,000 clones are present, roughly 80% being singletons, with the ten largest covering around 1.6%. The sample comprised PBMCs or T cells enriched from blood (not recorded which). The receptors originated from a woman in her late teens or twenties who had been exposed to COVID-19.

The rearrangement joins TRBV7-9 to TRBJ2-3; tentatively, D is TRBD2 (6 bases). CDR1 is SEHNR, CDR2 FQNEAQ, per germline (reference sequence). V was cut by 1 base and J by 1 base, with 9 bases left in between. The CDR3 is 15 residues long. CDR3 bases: TGTGCCAGCAGCTTAGGGGCTAGCGGCACAGATACGCAGTATTTT. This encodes CASSLGASGTDTQYF. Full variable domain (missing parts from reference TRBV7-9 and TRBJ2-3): DTGVSQNPRHKITKRGQNVTFRCDPISEHNRLYWYRQTLGQGPEFLTYFQNEAQLEKSRLLSDRFSAERPKGSFSTLEIQRTEQGDSAMYLCASSLGASGTDTQYFGPGTRLTVL.

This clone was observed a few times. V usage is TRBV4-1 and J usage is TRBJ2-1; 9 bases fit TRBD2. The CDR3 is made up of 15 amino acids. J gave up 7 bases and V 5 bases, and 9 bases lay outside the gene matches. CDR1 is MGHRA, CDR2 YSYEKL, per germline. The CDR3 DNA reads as TGCGCCAGCAGCAAAACTAGCGGGTTGATTAATGAGCAGTTCTTC. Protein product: CASSKTSGLINEQFF.

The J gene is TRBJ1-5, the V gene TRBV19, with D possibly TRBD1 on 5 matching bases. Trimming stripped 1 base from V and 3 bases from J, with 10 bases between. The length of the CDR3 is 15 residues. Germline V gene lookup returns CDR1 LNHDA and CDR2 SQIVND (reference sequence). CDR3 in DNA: TGTGCCAGTAGTATAGGGGGAGGGGCCAATCAGCCCCAGCATTTT. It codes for CASSIGGGANQPQHF.

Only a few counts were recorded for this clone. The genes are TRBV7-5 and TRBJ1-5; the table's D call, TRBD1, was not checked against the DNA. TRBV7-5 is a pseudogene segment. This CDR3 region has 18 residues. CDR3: CARSLALSDRASRQPQHF. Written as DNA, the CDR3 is TGTGCCAGAAGCTTAGCGCTTTCGGACAGGGCCTCGAGACAGCCCCAGCATTTT.

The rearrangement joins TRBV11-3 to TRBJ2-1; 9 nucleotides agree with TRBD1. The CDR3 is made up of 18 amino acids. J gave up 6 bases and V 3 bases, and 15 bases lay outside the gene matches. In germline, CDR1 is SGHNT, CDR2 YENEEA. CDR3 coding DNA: TGTGCCAGCAGCTTGTTTTCCGTGGGACAGGGTAGCTTCAATGAGCAGTTCTTC. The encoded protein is CASSLFSVGQGSFNEQFF.